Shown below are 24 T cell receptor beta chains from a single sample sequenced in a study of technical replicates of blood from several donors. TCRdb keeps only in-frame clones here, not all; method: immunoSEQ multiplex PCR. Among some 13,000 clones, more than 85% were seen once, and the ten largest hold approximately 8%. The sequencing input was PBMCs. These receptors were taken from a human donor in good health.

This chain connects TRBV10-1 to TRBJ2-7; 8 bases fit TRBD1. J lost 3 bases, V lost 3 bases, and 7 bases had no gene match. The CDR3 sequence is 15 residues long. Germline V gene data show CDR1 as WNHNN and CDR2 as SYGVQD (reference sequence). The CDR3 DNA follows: TGCGCCAGCAGTGATGGGACAACAGGGGGCTACGAGCAGTACTTC. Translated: CASSDGTTGGYEQYF.

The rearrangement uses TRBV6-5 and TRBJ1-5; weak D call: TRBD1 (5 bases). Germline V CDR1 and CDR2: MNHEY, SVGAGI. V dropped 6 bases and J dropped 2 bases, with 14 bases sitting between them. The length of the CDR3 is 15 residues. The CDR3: CASRGGGAGNQPQHF. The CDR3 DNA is TGTGCCAGCAGGGGGGGAGGGGCTGGCAATCAGCCCCAGCATTTT.

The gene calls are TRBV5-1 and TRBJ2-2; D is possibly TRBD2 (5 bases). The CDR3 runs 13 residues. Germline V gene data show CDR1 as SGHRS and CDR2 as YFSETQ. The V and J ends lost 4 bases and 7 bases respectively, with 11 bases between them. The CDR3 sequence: CASSHTRIGELFF. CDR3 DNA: TGCGCCAGCAGCCACACTAGGATCGGGGAGCTGTTTTTT.

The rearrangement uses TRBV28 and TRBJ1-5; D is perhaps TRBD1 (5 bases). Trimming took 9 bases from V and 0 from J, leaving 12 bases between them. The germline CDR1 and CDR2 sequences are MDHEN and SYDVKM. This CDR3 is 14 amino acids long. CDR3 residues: CASVGPNSNQPQHF. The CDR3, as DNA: TGTGCCAGTGTGGGGCCTAATAGCAATCAGCCCCAGCATTTT.

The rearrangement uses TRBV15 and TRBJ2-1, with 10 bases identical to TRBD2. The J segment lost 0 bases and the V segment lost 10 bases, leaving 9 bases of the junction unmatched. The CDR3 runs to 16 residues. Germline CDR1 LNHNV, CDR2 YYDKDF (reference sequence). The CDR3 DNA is TGTGCCATAGGGACTAGCGCCACGAGCTCCTACAATGAGCAGTTCTTC. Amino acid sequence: CAIGTSATSSYNEQFF.

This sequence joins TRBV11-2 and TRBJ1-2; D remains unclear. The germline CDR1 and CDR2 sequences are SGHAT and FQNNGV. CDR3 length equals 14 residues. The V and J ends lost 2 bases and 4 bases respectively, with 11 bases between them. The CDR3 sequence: CASSLTSSGYGYTF. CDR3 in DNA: TGTGCCAGCAGCTTAACGTCGTCAGGCTATGGCTACACCTTC. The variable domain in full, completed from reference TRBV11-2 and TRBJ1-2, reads EAGVAQSPRYKIIEKRQSVAFWCNPISGHATLYWYQQILGQGPKLLIQFQNNGVVDDSQLPKDRFSAERLKGVDSTLKIQPAKLEDSAVYLCASSLTSSGYGYTFGSGTRLTVV.

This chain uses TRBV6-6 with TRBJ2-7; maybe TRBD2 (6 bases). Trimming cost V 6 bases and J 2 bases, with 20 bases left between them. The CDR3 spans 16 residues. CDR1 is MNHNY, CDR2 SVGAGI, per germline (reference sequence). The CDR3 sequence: CASRPERRDLAYEQYF. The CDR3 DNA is TGTGCCAGCAGACCCGAGCGGCGGGACCTCGCCTACGAGCAGTACTTC.

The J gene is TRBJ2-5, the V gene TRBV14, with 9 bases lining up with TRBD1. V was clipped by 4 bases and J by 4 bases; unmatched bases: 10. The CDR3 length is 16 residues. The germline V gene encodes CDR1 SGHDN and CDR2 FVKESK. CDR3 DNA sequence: TGTGCCAGCAGCCCAGGCGTCAGGACAGGGGTAGAGACCCAGTACTTC. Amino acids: CASSPGVRTGVETQYF. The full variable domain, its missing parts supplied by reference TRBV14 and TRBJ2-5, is EAGVTQFPSHSVIEKGQTVTLRCDPISGHDNLYWYRRVMGKEIKFLLHFVKESKQDESGMPNNRFLAERTGGTYSTLKVQPAELEDSGVYFCASSPGVRTGVETQYFGPGTRLLVL.

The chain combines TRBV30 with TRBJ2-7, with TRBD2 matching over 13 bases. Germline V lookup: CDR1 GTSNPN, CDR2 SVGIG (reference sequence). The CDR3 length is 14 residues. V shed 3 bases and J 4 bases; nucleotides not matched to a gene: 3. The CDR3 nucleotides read TGTGCCTGGAGAGGGACTAGCGGGGCTTACGAGCAGTACTTC. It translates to CAWRGTSGAYEQYF.

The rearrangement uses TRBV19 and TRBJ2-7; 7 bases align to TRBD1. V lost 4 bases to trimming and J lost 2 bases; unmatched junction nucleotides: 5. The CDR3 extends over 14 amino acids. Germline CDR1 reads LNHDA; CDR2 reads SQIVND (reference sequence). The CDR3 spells CASSRETGAYEQYF. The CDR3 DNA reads TGTGCCAGTAGTAGGGAAACAGGGGCCTACGAGCAGTACTTC.

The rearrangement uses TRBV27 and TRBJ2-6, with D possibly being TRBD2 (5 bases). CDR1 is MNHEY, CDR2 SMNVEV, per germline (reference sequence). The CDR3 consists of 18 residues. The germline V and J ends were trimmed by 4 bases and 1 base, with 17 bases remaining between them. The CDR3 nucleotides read TGTGCCAGCAGTTGGAGTTCAGGAGGCGCTTCTGGGGCCAACGTCCTGACTTTC. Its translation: CASSWSSGGASGANVLTF. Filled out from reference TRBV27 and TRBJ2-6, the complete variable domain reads EAQVTQNPRYLITVTGKKLTVTCSQNMNHEYMSWYRQDPGLGLRQIYYSMNVEVTDKGDVPEGYKVSRKEKRNFPLILESPSPNQTSLYFCASSWSSGGASGANVLTFGAGSRLTVL.

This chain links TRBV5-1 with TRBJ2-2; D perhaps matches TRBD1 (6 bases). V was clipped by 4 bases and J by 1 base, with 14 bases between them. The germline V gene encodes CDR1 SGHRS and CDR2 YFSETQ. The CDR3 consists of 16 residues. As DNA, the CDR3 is TGCGCCAGCAGCGAGAAAACAGGGTTGAACACCGGGGAGCTGTTTTTT. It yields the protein CASSEKTGLNTGELFF.

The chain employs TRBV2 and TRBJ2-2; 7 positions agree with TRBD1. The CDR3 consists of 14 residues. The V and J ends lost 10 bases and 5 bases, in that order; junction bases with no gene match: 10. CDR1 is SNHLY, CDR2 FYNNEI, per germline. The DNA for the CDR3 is TGTGCCATACGACAGGGCAGCACAACCGGGGAGCTGTTTTTT. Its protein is CAIRQGSTTGELFF.

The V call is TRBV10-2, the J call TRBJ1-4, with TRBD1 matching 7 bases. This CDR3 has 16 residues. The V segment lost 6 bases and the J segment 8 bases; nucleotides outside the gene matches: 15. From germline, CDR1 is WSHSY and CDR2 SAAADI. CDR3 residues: CASSGRQGTLREKLFF. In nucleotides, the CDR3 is TGCGCCAGCAGCGGAAGACAGGGTACGCTCCGGGAAAAACTGTTTTTT.

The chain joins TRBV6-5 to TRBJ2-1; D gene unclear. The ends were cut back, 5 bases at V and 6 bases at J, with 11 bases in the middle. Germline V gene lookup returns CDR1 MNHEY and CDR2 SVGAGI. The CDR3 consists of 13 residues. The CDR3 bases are TGTGCCAGCAGTCCCTACCGCCTCAATGAGCAGTTCTTC. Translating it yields CASSPYRLNEQFF.

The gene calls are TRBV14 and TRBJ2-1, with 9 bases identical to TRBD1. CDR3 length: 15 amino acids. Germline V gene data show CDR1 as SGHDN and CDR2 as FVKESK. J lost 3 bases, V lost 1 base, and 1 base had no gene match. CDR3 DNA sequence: TGTGCCAGCAGCCAAGGGACAGGGGTCTACAATGAGCAGTTCTTC. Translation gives CASSQGTGVYNEQFF.

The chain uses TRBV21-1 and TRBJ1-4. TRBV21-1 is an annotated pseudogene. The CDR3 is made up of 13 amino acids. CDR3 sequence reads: CARPARPFEKLFF. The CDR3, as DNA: TGTGCCAGACCGGCGAGGCCGTTTGAAAAACTGTTTTTT.

The CDR3 here is CASRRAGVNYNEQFF. The CDR3 DNA follows: TGTGCCAGTAGACGAGCGGGAGTAAACTACAATGAGCAGTTCTTC. This chain links TRBV19 with TRBJ2-1; 8 bases line up with TRBD2. Trimming removed 6 bases from V and 3 bases from J; junction bases left unmatched: 7. The CDR3 loop spans 15 amino acids. Germline loops: CDR1 LNHDA, CDR2 SQIVND (reference sequence).

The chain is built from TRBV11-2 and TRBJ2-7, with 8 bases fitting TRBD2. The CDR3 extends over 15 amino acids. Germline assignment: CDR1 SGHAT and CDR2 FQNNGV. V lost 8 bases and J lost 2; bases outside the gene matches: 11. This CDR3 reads CASGSVLAVPYEQYF. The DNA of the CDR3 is TGTGCCAGCGGCTCGGTACTAGCGGTGCCCTACGAGCAGTACTTC.

The CDR3 DNA is TGTGCCAGCAGTCCAAGGGGGACAGGGCCCTACGAGCAGTACTTC. Translation gives CASSPRGTGPYEQYF. The chain joins TRBV27 to TRBJ2-7; 9 nucleotides agree with TRBD1. Per the germline V gene, CDR1 is MNHEY and CDR2 is SMNVEV (reference sequence). CDR3 length: 15 residues. Trimming took 5 bases from V and 2 from J; bases not matched to a gene: 7.

For the CDR3, the DNA is TGTGCCAGCAGCCCAGTGGGGGAACGGGGAGGCGAGCAGTACTTC. This sequence encodes CASSPVGERGGEQYF. The chain recombines TRBV9 with TRBJ2-7; tentatively, D is TRBD2 (6 bases). The CDR3 is 15 amino acids. Germline-derived CDR1 and CDR2 are SGDLS and YYNGEE. Trimming removed 4 bases at V and 6 bases at J, with 20 bases between.

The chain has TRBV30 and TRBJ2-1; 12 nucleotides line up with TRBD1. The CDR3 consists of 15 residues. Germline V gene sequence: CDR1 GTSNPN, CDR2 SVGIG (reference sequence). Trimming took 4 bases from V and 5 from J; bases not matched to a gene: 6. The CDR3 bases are TGTGCCTGGAAACCGGGACAGGGGGCAAACAATGAGCAGTTCTTC. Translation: CAWKPGQGANNEQFF.

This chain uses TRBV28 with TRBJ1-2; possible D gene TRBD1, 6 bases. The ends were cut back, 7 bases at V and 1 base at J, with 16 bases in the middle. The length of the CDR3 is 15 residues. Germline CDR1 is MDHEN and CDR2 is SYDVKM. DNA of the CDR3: TGTGCCAGCACTCTCCCGTCAGGGGTTAACTATGGCTACACCTTC. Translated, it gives CASTLPSGVNYGYTF.

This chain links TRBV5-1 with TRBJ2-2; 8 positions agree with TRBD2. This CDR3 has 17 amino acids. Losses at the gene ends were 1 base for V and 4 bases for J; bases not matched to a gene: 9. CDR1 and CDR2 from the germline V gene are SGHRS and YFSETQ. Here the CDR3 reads CASSLRGTRWGTGELFF. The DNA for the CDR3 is TGCGCCAGCAGCTTGCGGGGGACTAGATGGGGCACCGGGGAGCTGTTTTTT.